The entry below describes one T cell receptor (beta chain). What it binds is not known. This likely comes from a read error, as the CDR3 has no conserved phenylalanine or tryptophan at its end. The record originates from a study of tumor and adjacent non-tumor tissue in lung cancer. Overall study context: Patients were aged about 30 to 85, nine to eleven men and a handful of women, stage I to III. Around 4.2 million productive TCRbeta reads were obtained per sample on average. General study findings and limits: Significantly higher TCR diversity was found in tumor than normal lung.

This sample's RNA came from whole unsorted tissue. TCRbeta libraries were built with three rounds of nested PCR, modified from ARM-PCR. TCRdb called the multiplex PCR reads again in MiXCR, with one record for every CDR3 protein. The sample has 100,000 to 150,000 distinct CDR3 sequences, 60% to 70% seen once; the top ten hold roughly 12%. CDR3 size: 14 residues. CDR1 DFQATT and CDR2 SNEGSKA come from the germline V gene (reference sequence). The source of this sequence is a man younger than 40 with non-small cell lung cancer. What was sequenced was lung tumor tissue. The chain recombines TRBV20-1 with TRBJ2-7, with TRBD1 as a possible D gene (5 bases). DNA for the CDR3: TGTAGTGCTAGAGGCGCGGCAGGGTTCAACGAGCAGTACTTA. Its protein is CSARGAAGFNEQYL.